This TCR beta chain was sequenced during a study of blood T cell repertoires in COVID-19. Study-wide context: From the United States, Italy and Spain came samples of acute and convalescent COVID-19.

This CDR3 spans 19 amino acids. Unmatched junction bases numbered 8, after V lost 3 bases and J lost 1 base. The germline V gene encodes CDR1 LNHDA and CDR2 SQIVND (reference sequence). Methods used by the authors: Estimation of nucleated cell counts relied on the amplification of reference gene primers. Method: immunoSEQ multiplex PCR; TCRdb's copy keeps in-frame clones and lacks some. For V, J and clone size, that table is used; D and trimming come from the DNA. The data hold nearly 300,000 clones, with approximately 88% observed a single time. Those enrolled in Seattle joined during active infection and were followed longitudinally afterward.

This TCR came from a human donor with COVID-19, enrolled during active disease. The donor label of this sample is uncertain. The sequenced material came from peripheral blood. The rearrangement joins TRBV19 to TRBJ2-6; 11 nucleotides line up with TRBD1. CDR3 sequence: CASSMFRDRGLSGANVLTF. The CDR3 DNA reads TGTGCCAGTAGTATGTTCCGGGACAGGGGGTTATCTGGGGCCAACGTCCTGACTTTC.